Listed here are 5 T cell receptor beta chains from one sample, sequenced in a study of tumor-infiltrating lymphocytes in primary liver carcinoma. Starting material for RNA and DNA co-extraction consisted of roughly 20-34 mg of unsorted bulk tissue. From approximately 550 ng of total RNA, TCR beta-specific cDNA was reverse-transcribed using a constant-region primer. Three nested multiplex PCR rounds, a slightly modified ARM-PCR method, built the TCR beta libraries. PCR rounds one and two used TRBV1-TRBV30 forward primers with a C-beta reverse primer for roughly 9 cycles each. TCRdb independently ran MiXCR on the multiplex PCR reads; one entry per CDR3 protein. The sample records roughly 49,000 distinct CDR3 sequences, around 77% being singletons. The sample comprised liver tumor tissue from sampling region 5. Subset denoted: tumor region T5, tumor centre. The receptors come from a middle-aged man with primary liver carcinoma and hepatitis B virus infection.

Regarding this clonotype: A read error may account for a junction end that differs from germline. The CDR3 DNA is TGTGCCAGCTACCATCAAGGCCCTGAAGCGTTCTTT. Its protein product is CASYHQGPEAFF. The chain employs TRBV11-1 and TRBJ1-1; D remains unclear. CDR1 SGHAT and CDR2 FQDESV come from the germline V gene (reference sequence). The CDR3 totals 12 residues.

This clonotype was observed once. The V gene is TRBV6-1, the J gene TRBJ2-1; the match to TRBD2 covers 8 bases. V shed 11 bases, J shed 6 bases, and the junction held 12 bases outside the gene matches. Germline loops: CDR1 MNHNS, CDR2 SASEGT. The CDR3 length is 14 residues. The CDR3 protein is CAHCSGRAANEQFF. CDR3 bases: TGTGCCCACTGTTCCGGGAGGGCCGCCAATGAGCAGTTCTTC.

CDR3 amino acids: CVIRAWTPTGELFF. As DNA, the CDR3 is TGTGTCATCAGGGCTTGGACACCTACCGGGGAGCTGTTTTTT. The V call is TRBV6-1, the J call TRBJ2-2, with D perhaps TRBD1 (5 bases). This CDR3 has 14 amino acids. Germline V gene lookup returns CDR1 MNHNS and CDR2 SASEGT.

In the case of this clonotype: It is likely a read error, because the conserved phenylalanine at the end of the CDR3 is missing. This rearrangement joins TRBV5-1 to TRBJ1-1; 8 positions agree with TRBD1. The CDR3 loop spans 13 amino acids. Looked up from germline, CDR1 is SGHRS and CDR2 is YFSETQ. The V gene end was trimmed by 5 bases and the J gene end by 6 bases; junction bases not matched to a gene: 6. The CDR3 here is CASSRQGCAEAFY. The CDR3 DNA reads TGCGCCAGCAGTCGACAGGGGTGCGCTGAAGCTTTCTAT.

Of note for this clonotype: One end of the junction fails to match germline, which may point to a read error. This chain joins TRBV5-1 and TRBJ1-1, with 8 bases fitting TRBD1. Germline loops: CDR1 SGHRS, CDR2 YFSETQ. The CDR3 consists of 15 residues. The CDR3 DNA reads TGCGCCAGCAGTTTGCAGACAGGGGTGAACACTGAAGATTTCTTT. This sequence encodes CASSLQTGVNTEDFF.